The clone carrying this T cell receptor beta chain was seen once. This entry is derived from a study of blood T cell repertoires in COVID-19. Study details: There were acute and convalescent COVID-19 samples, and they came from the United States, Italy and Spain. T cells, B-cell-depleted T cells, or PBMCs provided the cDNA or gDNA that served as material.

V lost 4 bases, J lost 5 bases, and 4 bases stayed unmatched. Germline lookup yields CDR1 LGHDT and CDR2 YNNKEL (reference sequence). The CDR3 is 13 amino acids. Source study methods: Amplified reference gene primers provided the basis for estimating nucleated cell counts. TCRdb's copy holds only in-frame clones and misses some; the assay was immunoSEQ multiplex PCR. Clonal size and the V and J genes are those of that table, whereas D and trimming came from the DNA. The sample carries approximately 71,000 clones, around 84% recorded once. The chain combines TRBV3-1 (or the pseudogene TRBV3-2) with TRBJ1-2; 7 bases match TRBD1. The clonotype comes from a man aged 45-60 years with acute or convalescent COVID-19. The sequencing input was peripheral blood. The CDR3 bases are TGTGCCAGCAGCCCCGGGACAGAGTATGGCTACACCTTC. Translating gives CASSPGTEYGYTF.